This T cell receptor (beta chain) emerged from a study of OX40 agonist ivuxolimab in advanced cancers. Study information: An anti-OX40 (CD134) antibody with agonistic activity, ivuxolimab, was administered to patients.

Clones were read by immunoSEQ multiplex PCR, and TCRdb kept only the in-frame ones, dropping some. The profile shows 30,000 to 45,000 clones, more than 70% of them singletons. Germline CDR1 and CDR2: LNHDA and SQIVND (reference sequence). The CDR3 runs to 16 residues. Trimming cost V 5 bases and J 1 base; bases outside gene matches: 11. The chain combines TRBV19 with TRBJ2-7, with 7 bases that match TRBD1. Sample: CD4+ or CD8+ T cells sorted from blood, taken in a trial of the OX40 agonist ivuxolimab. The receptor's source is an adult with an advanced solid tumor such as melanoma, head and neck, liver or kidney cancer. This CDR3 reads CASSPFTGAESYEQYF. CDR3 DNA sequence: TGTGCCAGTAGTCCCTTTACAGGGGCCGAGTCCTACGAGCAGTACTTC.